This TCR beta chain appears in the sequencing data of a study of T cells in Graves' hyperthyroidism and ophthalmopathy. Study summary: Peripheral blood was obtained at initial diagnosis, preceding any treatment.

Germline CDR1 reads SEHNR; CDR2 reads FQNEAQ (reference sequence). Trimming shortened V by 5 bases and J by 2 bases, and 3 bases separated the two germline ends. The CDR3 consists of 11 residues. Template material for amplifying TCR beta CDR3 regions consisted of RNA transcripts. An initial round of RT-PCR targeting the TCR CDR3 relied on the HTBI primer set. TCRdb analysed the multiplex PCR reads with MiXCR anew, one entry per CDR3 protein. The data contain some 300,000 distinct CDR3 sequences, about an eighth of them singletons. This clonotype was picked up many times. This receptor was identified in a woman between 40 and 50 years old with Graves' hyperthyroidism. The chain combines TRBV7-9 with TRBJ2-5, with D unclear. The sample comprised blood. This chain's CDR3 is CASSRQETQYF. CDR3 sequence (DNA): TGTGCCAGCAGCCGGCAAGAGACCCAGTACTTC.